This entry describes one T cell receptor (beta chain). The sample belongs to a study of metastatic and nonmetastatic thyroid tumors. Thyroid surgery took place with no prior treatment in any patient. The ends lost 0 bases at V and 7 bases at J; junction bases unmatched: 5. The CDR3 has 14 amino acids. The germline gives CDR1 DFQATT, CDR2 SNEGSKA (reference sequence). TCRdb re-called the PCR reads through MiXCR. The sample holds tens of thousands of clones, around a fifth seen once. The source of this sequence is a female donor with papillary thyroid cancer or a benign thyroid nodule (not recorded which). Some clones in this sample may be carry-over from other donors' samples. Sequencing was done on a sample of blood. This chain joins TRBV20-1 and TRBJ2-1, with 8 nucleotides matching TRBD2. CDR3 in amino acids: CSARDRLALNEQFF. Written as DNA, the CDR3 is TGCAGTGCTAGAGATAGACTAGCGTTAAATGAGCAGTTCTTC.